There are a few counts of the clone carrying this T cell receptor (beta chain). What it binds is unknown. By quantitative 5'-RACE with molecular barcodes, the TCR beta libraries were made. TCRdb processed the 5' RACE reads anew with MiXCR; each CDR3 protein has one entry. The sample records about 250,000 distinct CDR3 sequences, more than 20% being singletons. This sample was included in a study of CD8 T cells in ankylosing spondylitis. Points from the study as a whole: From matched ankylosing spondylitis synovial fluid, disease-linked clones were reportedly recovered at significantly enriched levels.

The CDR3 has 17 amino acids. The junction had 14 bases not matched to a gene; V was cut back by 6 bases and J by 7 bases. Germline V gene lookup returns CDR1 MNHNS and CDR2 SASEGT. This clonotype was sampled from a male donor with ankylosing spondylitis or in good health (not recorded which). The sample was blood, either unsorted or a sorted T cell fraction (not recorded which). V is TRBV6-1 and J is TRBJ2-1; 11 bases map to TRBD2. In DNA, the CDR3 is TGTGCCAGCAGCCCTCCCTTAGCGGGGGGGCCGTATAATGAGCAGTTCTTC. It is translated as CASSPPLAGGPYNEQFF.